This TCR beta chain was recovered during a study of T and B cells in COVID-19 patients. From blood, about 240-550 ng of genomic DNA served as TRB template. Within the sample, this clonotype is medium-sized (0.01 to 0.1%). TRB rearrangements were amplified by multiplex PCR with BIOMED2 TRB-A/B primers. TCRdb re-analysed the multiplex PCR reads in MiXCR, keeping a single row per CDR3 protein. This table holds about 3,800 distinct CDR3 sequences, 23% found once. The CDR3 loop spans 12 amino acids. The V end was cut by 6 bases, the J end by 9 bases, with 12 bases between. CDR1 LNHDA and CDR2 SQIVND come from the germline V gene (reference sequence).

Sequencing was performed on blood. The gene calls are TRBV19 and TRBJ1-3; TRBD1 might be the D (5 bases). This sequence was found in a human donor with active COVID-19. CDR3 nucleotides: TGTGCCAGTAGCAGGAGCGGGGGCACCATATATTTT. Translated, it gives CASSRSGGTIYF.